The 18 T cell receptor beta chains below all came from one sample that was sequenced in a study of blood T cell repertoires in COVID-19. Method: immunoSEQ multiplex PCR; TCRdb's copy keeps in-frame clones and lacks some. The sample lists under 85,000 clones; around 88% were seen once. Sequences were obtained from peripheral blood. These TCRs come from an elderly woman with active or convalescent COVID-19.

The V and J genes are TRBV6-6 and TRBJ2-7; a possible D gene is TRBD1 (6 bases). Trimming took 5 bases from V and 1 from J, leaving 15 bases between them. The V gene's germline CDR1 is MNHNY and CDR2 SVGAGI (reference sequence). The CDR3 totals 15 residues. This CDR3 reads CASSPDSHQSYEQYF. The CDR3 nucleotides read TGTGCCAGCAGTCCGGACAGCCACCAATCCTACGAGCAGTACTTC.

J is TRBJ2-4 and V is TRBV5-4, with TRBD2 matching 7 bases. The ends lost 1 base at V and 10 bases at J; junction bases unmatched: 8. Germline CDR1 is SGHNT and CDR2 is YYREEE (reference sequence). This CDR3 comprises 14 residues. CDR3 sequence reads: CASSLSGRAGIQYF. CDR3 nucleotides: TGTGCCAGCAGCTTGAGTGGGAGGGCCGGGATTCAGTACTTC. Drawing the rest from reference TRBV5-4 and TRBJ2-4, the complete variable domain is ETGVTQSPTHLIKTRGQQVTLRCSSQSGHNTVSWYQQALGQGPQFIFQYYREEENGRGNFPPRFSGLQFPNYSSELNVNALELDDSALYLCASSLSGRAGIQYFGAGTRLSVL.

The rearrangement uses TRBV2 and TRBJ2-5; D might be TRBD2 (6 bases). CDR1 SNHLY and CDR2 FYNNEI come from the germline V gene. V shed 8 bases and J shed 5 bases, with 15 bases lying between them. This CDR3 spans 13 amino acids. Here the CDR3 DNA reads TGTGCCAGCGTGCGGGACTGGGGTGAGACCCAGTACTTC. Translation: CASVRDWGETQYF.

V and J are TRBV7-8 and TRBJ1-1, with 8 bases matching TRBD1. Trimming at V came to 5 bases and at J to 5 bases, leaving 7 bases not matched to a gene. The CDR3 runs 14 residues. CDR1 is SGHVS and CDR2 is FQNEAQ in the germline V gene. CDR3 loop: CASSAQGGGTEAFF. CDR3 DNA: TGTGCCAGCAGCGCACAGGGGGGGGGAACTGAAGCTTTCTTT.

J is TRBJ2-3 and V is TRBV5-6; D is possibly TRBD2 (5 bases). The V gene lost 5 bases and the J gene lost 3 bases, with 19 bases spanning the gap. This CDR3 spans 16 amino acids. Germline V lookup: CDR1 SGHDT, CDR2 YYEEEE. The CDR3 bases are TGTGCCAGCAGACTTCTACGAGGGAGTGGGACAGATACGCAGTATTTT. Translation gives CASRLLRGSGTDTQYF.

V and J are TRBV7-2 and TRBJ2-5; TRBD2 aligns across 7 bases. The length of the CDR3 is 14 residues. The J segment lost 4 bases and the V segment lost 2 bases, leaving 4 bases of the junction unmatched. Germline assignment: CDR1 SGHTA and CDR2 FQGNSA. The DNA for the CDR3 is TGTGCCAGCAGCTTACAGGGAGGGCCAGAGACCCAGTACTTC. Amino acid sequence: CASSLQGGPETQYF. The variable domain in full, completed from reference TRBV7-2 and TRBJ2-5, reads GAGVSQSPSNKVTEKGKDVELRCDPISGHTALYWYRQSLGQGLEFLIYFQGNSAPDKSGLPSDRFSAERTGGSVSTLTIQRTQQEDSAVYLCASSLQGGPETQYFGPGTRLLVL.

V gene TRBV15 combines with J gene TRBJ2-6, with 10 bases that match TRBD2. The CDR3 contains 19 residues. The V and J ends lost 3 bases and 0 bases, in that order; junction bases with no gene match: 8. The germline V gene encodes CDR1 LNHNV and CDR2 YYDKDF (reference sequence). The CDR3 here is CATSRQTSGTSSGANVLTF. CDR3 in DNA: TGTGCCACCAGCAGGCAAACTAGCGGGACGTCCTCTGGGGCCAACGTCCTGACTTTC.

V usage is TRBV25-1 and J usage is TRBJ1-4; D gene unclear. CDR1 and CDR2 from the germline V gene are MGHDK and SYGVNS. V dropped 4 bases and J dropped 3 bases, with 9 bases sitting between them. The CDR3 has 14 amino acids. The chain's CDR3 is CASSGVYANEKLFF. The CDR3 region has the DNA TGTGCCAGCAGTGGAGTATATGCTAATGAAAAACTGTTTTTT.

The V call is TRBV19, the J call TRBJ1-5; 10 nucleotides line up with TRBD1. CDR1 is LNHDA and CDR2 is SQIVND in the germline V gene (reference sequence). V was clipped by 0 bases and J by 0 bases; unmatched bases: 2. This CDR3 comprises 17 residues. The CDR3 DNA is TGTGCCAGTAGTATAGACGGGACAGGGGTTAGCAATCAGCCCCAGCATTTT. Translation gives CASSIDGTGVSNQPQHF.

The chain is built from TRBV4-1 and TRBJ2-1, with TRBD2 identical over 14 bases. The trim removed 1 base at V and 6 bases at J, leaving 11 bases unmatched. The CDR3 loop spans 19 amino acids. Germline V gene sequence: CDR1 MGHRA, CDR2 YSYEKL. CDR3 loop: CASSQVSATSGGATNEQFF. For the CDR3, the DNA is TGCGCCAGCAGCCAAGTGTCGGCGACTAGCGGGGGGGCCACCAATGAGCAGTTCTTC.

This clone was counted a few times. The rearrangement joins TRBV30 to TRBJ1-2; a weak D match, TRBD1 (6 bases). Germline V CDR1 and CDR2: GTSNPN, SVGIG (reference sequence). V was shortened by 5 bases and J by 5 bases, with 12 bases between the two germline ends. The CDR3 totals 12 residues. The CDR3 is CAWATGNYGYTF. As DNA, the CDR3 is TGTGCCTGGGCCACAGGGAATTATGGCTACACCTTC. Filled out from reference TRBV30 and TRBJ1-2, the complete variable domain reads SQTIHQWPATLVQPVGSPLSLECTVEGTSNPNLYWYRQAAGRGLQLLFYSVGIGQISSEVPQNLSASRPQDRQFILSSKKLLLSDSGFYLCAWATGNYGYTFGSGTRLTVV.

CDR3 nucleotide sequence: TGTGCCAGCAGCCCAGGGGTAGCGGGAGTTCGGAGCAATGAGCAGTTCTTC. Translated, it gives CASSPGVAGVRSNEQFF. The chain recombines TRBV3-1 (or the pseudogene TRBV3-2) with TRBJ2-1; 9 bases are shared with TRBD2. The ends lost 4 bases at V and 6 bases at J; junction bases unmatched: 13. The CDR3 runs to 17 residues. Germline-derived CDR1 and CDR2 are LGHDT and YNNKEL (reference sequence).

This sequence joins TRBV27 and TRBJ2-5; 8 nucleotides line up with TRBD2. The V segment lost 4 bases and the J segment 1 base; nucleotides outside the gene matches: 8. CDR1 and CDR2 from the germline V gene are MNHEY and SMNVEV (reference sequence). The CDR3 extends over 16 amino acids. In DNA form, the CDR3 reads TGTGCCAGCAGTTCCAACCTACTAGCGGCCCAAGAGACCCAGTACTTC. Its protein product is CASSSNLLAAQETQYF.

CDR3: CASSLAVTGSGANVLTF. The DNA for the CDR3 is TGCGCCAGCAGCTTGGCGGTAACCGGGTCTGGGGCCAACGTCCTGACTTTC. The gene calls are TRBV5-1 and TRBJ2-6; no reliable D call. The CDR3 length is 17 residues. Germline loops: CDR1 SGHRS, CDR2 YFSETQ. V gave up 0 bases and J gave up 1 base, with 11 bases separating them.

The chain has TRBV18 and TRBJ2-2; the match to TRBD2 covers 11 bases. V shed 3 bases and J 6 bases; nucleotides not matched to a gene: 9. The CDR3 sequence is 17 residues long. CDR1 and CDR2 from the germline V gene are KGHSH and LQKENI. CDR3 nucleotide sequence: TGTGCCAGCTCACCTGTAGCGGGGGGGCATCACGCCGGGGAGCTGTTTTTT. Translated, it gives CASSPVAGGHHAGELFF. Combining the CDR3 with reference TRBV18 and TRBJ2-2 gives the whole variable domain NAGVMQNPRHLVRRRGQEARLRCSPMKGHSHVYWYRQLPEEGLKFMVYLQKENIIDESGMPKERFSAEFPKEGPSILRIQQVVRGDSAAYFCASSPVAGGHHAGELFFGEGSRLTVL.

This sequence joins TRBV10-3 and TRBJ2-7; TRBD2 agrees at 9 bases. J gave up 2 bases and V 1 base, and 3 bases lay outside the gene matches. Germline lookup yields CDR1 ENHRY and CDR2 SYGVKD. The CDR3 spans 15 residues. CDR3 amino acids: CAISELIAGAYEQYF. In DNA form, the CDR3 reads TGTGCCATCAGTGAGTTGATAGCGGGGGCCTACGAGCAGTACTTC.

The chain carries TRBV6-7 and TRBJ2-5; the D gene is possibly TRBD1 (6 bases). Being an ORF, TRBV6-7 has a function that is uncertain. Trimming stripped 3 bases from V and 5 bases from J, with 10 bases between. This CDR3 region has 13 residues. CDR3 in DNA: TGTGCCAGCAGTTATCCGAGGGGGGAGACCCAGTACTTC. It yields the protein CASSYPRGETQYF.

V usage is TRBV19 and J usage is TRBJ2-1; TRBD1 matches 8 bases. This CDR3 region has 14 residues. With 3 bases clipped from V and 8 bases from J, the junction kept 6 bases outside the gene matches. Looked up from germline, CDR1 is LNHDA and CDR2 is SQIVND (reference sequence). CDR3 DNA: TGTGCCAGTAGTATTGGCCAGGGGGCCGATGAGCAGTTCTTC. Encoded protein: CASSIGQGADEQFF.